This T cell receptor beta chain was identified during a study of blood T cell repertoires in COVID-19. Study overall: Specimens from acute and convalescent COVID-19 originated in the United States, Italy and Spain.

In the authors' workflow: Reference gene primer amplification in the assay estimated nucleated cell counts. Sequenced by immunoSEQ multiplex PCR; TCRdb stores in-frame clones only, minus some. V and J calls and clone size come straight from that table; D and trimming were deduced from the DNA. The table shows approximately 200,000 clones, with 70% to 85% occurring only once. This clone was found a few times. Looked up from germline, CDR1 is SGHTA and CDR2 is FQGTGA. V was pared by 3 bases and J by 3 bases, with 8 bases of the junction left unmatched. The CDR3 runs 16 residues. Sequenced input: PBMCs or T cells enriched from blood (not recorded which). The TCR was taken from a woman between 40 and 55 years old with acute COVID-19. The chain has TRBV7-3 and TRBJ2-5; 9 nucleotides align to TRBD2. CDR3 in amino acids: CASSLMLSGGKETQYF. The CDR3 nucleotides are TGTGCCAGCAGCTTGATGCTTAGCGGGGGAAAAGAGACCCAGTACTTC.